The 28 T cell receptor beta chains below come from one sample, sequenced in a study of blood T cell repertoires in COVID-19. The assay was immunoSEQ multiplex PCR, and TCRdb's table has in-frame clones only and misses some. The sample lists under 350,000 clones; roughly 85% were seen once. Sequencing was done on a sample of peripheral blood. The receptors were gathered from a woman between 65 and 79 years old with acute or convalescent COVID-19.

The V gene is TRBV24-1, the J gene TRBJ1-2; maybe TRBD1 (5 bases). Trimming took off 6 bases at V and 0 bases at J, with 13 bases between the two ends. Germline CDR1 KGHDR, CDR2 SFDVKD. The CDR3 totals 15 residues. The CDR3 spells CATSPGRASNYGYTF. The CDR3 DNA reads as TGTGCCACCAGTCCAGGCAGGGCCTCTAACTATGGCTACACCTTC.

With respect to this clone: The sample holds other DNA sequences that translate to the same CDR3. V and J are TRBV18 and TRBJ1-1, with unresolved D. Germline CDR1 reads KGHSH; CDR2 reads LQKENI. Trimming took off 1 base at V and 7 bases at J, with 7 bases between the two ends. The CDR3 contains 12 residues. Here the CDR3 DNA reads TGTGCCAGCTCACCACGGGCGGGTGAAGCTTTCTTT. It encodes CASSPRAGEAFF. Full variable domain (rest looked up from reference TRBV18 and TRBJ1-1): NAGVMQNPRHLVRRRGQEARLRCSPMKGHSHVYWYRQLPEEGLKFMVYLQKENIIDESGMPKERFSAEFPKEGPSILRIQQVVRGDSAAYFCASSPRAGEAFFGQGTRLTVV.

The CDR3 DNA is TGTGCCAGCAGCCAGGCTAGCGGGGGCCATAACACCGGGGAGCTGTTTTTT. Protein product: CASSQASGGHNTGELFF. The V call is TRBV3-1 (or the pseudogene TRBV3-2), the J call TRBJ2-2; TRBD2 agrees at 10 bases. CDR1 is LGHDT and CDR2 is YNNKEL in the germline V gene (reference sequence). The CDR3 extends over 17 amino acids. With V trimmed by 3 bases and J by 2 bases, 6 bases remained unmatched.

V is TRBV5-8 and J is TRBJ1-2, with D perhaps TRBD1 (6 bases). The germline gives CDR1 SGHTS, CDR2 YDEGEE. V lost 2 bases, J lost 4 bases, and 12 bases lay in between. The CDR3 loop spans 14 amino acids. The CDR3 loop reads CASSFGATGYGYTF. The CDR3 DNA reads as TGTGCCAGCAGCTTCGGGGCGACAGGCTATGGCTACACCTTC. The full variable domain, with the rest looked up from reference TRBV5-8 and TRBJ1-2, is EAGVTQSPTHLIKTRGQQATLRCSPISGHTSVYWYQQALGLGLQFLLWYDEGEERNRGNFPPRFSGRQFPNYSSELNVNALELEDSALYLCASSFGATGYGYTFGSGTRLTVV.

The chain uses TRBV30 and TRBJ2-3, with TRBD2 identical over 7 bases. Germline lookup yields CDR1 GTSNPN and CDR2 SVGIG (reference sequence). Germline trimming cut 5 bases from V and 1 base from J; bases unmatched to any gene: 9. CDR3 length: 15 amino acids. The CDR3 loop is CAWGDSSGGTDTQYF. CDR3 bases: TGTGCCTGGGGAGATTCCAGCGGGGGCACAGATACGCAGTATTTT.

This chain connects TRBV5-6 to TRBJ2-2; no firm D call. The CDR3 spans 13 residues. Trimming removed 2 bases at V and 5 bases at J, with 7 bases between. CDR1 and CDR2 (germline): SGHDT, YYEEEE. CDR3 residues: CASSFSVTGELFF. The CDR3 DNA sequence: TGTGCCAGCAGCTTTTCGGTAACCGGGGAGCTGTTTTTT.

As for this clone: This same CDR3 is encoded by further DNA sequences in the sample. V is TRBV5-1 and J is TRBJ2-5, with D perhaps matching TRBD2 (6 bases). Germline lookup yields CDR1 SGHRS and CDR2 YFSETQ. The CDR3 runs 14 residues. V was pared by 0 bases and J by 2 bases, with 8 bases between. CDR3 DNA: TGCGCCAGCAGCTTGGTGGGGGGTCAAGAGACCCAGTACTTC. Its translation is CASSLVGGQETQYF.

This rearrangement joins TRBV6-1 to TRBJ1-2, with a possible D match to TRBD1 (5 bases). The CDR3 runs 13 residues. V lost 7 bases to trimming and J lost 7 bases, with 16 bases between them. Per the germline V gene, CDR1 is MNHNS and CDR2 is SASEGT. The CDR3 DNA is TGTGCCAGCAATGATTTCCAGGGTGGTGGCTACACCTTC. Translating it yields CASNDFQGGGYTF.

This chain joins TRBV18 and TRBJ2-5; the D is unclear. CDR3 length: 14 residues. Trimming left V 0 bases short and J 5 bases short, with 10 bases between. Germline V gene data show CDR1 as KGHSH and CDR2 as LQKENI. Here the CDR3 reads CASSPPRVPETQYF. The CDR3, as DNA: TGTGCCAGCTCACCACCCCGGGTGCCGGAGACCCAGTACTTC.

J is TRBJ1-3 and V is TRBV6-5; D unclear. V lost 0 bases to trimming and J lost 0 bases, with 9 bases between them. The CDR3 contains 16 residues. Germline loops: CDR1 MNHEY, CDR2 SVGAGI. The CDR3 DNA reads as TGTGCCAGCAGTTACTCGAGTGGTCTCTCTGGAAACACCATATATTTT. Its protein is CASSYSSGLSGNTIYF.

This chain connects TRBV29-1 to TRBJ1-4; a weak D match, TRBD1 (5 bases). Germline V gene lookup returns CDR1 SQVTM and CDR2 ANQGSEA. V lost 7 bases and J 4 bases, leaving 13 bases between the germline ends. There are 13 residues in the CDR3. The CDR3 nucleotides read TGCAGCGGGAGGGGACCGAATAATGAAAAACTGTTTTTT. Protein product: CSGRGPNNEKLFF.

The rearrangement uses TRBV18 and TRBJ2-1; possible D gene TRBD1, 6 bases. The CDR3 covers 18 residues. Germline V lookup: CDR1 KGHSH, CDR2 LQKENI. The V end was cut by 3 bases, the J end by 3 bases, with 21 bases between. The CDR3 region has the DNA TGTGCCAGCTCACCCAGGACAGCCTCCCATGTTTACTACAATGAGCAGTTCTTC. It specifies CASSPRTASHVYYNEQFF.

The rearrangement links TRBV7-9 to TRBJ2-7, with 9 positions matching TRBD2. With 5 bases clipped from V and 4 bases from J, the junction kept 12 bases outside the gene matches. The germline V gene has CDR1 SEHNR and CDR2 FQNEAQ (reference sequence). CDR3 size: 16 residues. The CDR3, as DNA: TGTGCCAGCAGCCCTTTGTCCGGGACTAGCCCATACGAGCAGTACTTC. Translation gives CASSPLSGTSPYEQYF. The variable domain in full, completed from reference TRBV7-9 and TRBJ2-7, reads DTGVSQNPRHKITKRGQNVTFRCDPISEHNRLYWYRQTLGQGPEFLTYFQNEAQLEKSRLLSDRFSAERPKGSFSTLEIQRTEQGDSAMYLCASSPLSGTSPYEQYFGPGTRLTVT.

V usage is TRBV18 and J usage is TRBJ1-1, with 9 positions matching TRBD1. Germline V gene sequence: CDR1 KGHSH, CDR2 LQKENI. J was trimmed by 5 bases and V by 1 base; bases with no gene match: 5. The CDR3 is 15 amino acids. CDR3 DNA: TGTGCCAGCTCACCACTCGGGACAGGGCGGACTGAAGCTTTCTTT. This translates into CASSPLGTGRTEAFF.

The chain has TRBV5-4 and TRBJ2-2; D is ambiguous. From germline, CDR1 is SGHNT and CDR2 YYREEE (reference sequence). Trimming left V 6 bases short and J 1 base short, with 7 bases between. This CDR3 has 13 residues. CDR3 region: CASTLRNTGELFF. CDR3 in DNA: TGTGCCAGCACCCTGAGGAACACCGGGGAGCTGTTTTTT.

This clone was seen a single time. The gene calls are TRBV2 and TRBJ2-5, with D tentatively TRBD1 (6 bases). The germline V gene encodes CDR1 SNHLY and CDR2 FYNNEI. The CDR3 has 13 amino acids. V was trimmed by 8 bases and J by 5 bases, leaving 15 bases between them. The DNA for the CDR3 is TGTGCCAGCTGTATGGGGGCGTGGGAGACCCAGTACTTC. Protein: CASCMGAWETQYF.

The chain carries TRBV21-1 and TRBJ1-5. TRBV21-1 is assigned pseudogene status. The CDR3 has 10 residues. The CDR3 sequence is CASIVRPQHF. CDR3 in DNA: TGTGCCAGCATTGTCCGGCCCCAGCATTTT.

The chain employs TRBV3-1 (or the pseudogene TRBV3-2) and TRBJ2-1; D is perhaps TRBD1 (6 bases). Germline CDR1 reads LGHDT; CDR2 reads YNNKEL (reference sequence). Trimming left V 1 base short and J 6 bases short, with 13 bases between. This CDR3 region has 15 residues. CDR3 bases: TGTGCCAGCAGCCAAGCTCGAACAGGGCGCAATGAGCAGTTCTTC. It is translated as CASSQARTGRNEQFF.

This chain links TRBV9 with TRBJ2-2; 9 nucleotides agree with TRBD2. The CDR3 loop spans 17 amino acids. Germline V gives CDR1 SGDLS, CDR2 YYNGEE. The V segment lost 2 bases and the J segment 5 bases; nucleotides outside the gene matches: 10. The CDR3 here is CASSVSSGGLVTGELFF. The CDR3 coding sequence is TGTGCCAGCAGCGTTAGTAGCGGGGGTCTTGTAACCGGGGAGCTGTTTTTT.

CDR3 residues: CASSSGSLLNEQFF. The CDR3 DNA is TGTGCCAGCAGTTCAGGCAGCCTGCTCAATGAGCAGTTCTTC. The chain links TRBV28 to TRBJ2-1; no reliable D call. CDR3 size: 14 residues. V lost 4 bases and J 6 bases, leaving 13 bases between the germline ends. The germline CDR1 and CDR2 sequences are MDHEN and SYDVKM.

The V and J genes are TRBV29-1 and TRBJ1-5; 8 bases are shared with TRBD1. V lost 6 bases and J lost 5; bases outside the gene matches: 6. CDR1 is SQVTM, CDR2 ANQGSEA, per germline. The CDR3 has 13 amino acids. The CDR3 DNA reads as TGCAGCGTCGCCGGACAGGGAGATCAGCCCCAGCATTTT. Its protein is CSVAGQGDQPQHF.

This clone appeared once. This chain uses TRBV5-1 with TRBJ1-3; perhaps TRBD1 as D (6 bases). The CDR3 length is 15 residues. V was cut by 4 bases and J by 0 bases, with 11 bases left in between. Germline CDR1 reads SGHRS; CDR2 reads YFSETQ. CDR3 sequence: CASSVGQFSGNTIYF. CDR3 in DNA: TGCGCCAGCAGCGTCGGACAGTTCTCTGGAAACACCATATATTTT.

CDR3 nucleotide sequence: TGTGCCAGCAGCCCAACAGGGGGCGCAAAGGGCGGCTACACCTTC. As protein: CASSPTGGAKGGYTF. The V gene is TRBV7-2, the J gene TRBJ1-2; 9 bases map to TRBD1. Germline assignment: CDR1 SGHTA and CDR2 FQGNSA. V shed 5 bases, J shed 8 bases, and the junction held 12 bases outside the gene matches. This CDR3 is built from 15 residues. Full variable domain (outside the CDR3, taken from reference TRBV7-2 and TRBJ1-2): GAGVSQSPSNKVTEKGKDVELRCDPISGHTALYWYRQSLGQGLEFLIYFQGNSAPDKSGLPSDRFSAERTGGSVSTLTIQRTQQEDSAVYLCASSPTGGAKGGYTFGSGTRLTVV.

V gene TRBV20-1 combines with J gene TRBJ1-2; D not resolved. CDR1 DFQATT and CDR2 SNEGSKA come from the germline V gene (reference sequence). The CDR3 is 11 amino acids. V lost 7 bases to trimming and J lost 8 bases, with 14 bases between them. CDR3 nucleotide sequence: TGCAGTGGCCTGGTACCCCAGGGCTACACCTTC. Residues: CSGLVPQGYTF.

The rearrangement uses TRBV6-5 and TRBJ1-2, with 7 bases lining up with TRBD1. CDR1 is MNHEY and CDR2 is SVGAGI in the germline V gene. The CDR3 sequence is 13 residues long. The trim removed 6 bases at V and 4 bases at J, leaving 5 bases unmatched. The CDR3 nucleotides read TGTGCCAGCAGGCCAAGACAGGGCTATGGCTACACCTTC. It codes for CASRPRQGYGYTF.

V and J are TRBV7-9 and TRBJ2-2, with no clear D. V was clipped by 10 bases and J by 4 bases, with 25 bases between them. Germline V gene sequence: CDR1 SEHNR, CDR2 FQNEAQ (reference sequence). The CDR3 runs 17 residues. CDR3 in DNA: TGTGCCACCTCCCCTTCGCGTTGGCCTTCGGGCACCGGGGAGCTGTTTTTT. Its protein is CATSPSRWPSGTGELFF. Full variable domain (outside the CDR3, taken from reference TRBV7-9 and TRBJ2-2): DTGVSQNPRHKITKRGQNVTFRCDPISEHNRLYWYRQTLGQGPEFLTYFQNEAQLEKSRLLSDRFSAERPKGSFSTLEIQRTEQGDSAMYLCATSPSRWPSGTGELFFGEGSRLTVL.

The chain has TRBV30 and TRBJ1-6, with D perhaps TRBD1 (5 bases). The CDR3 length is 12 residues. Trimming removed 4 bases from V and 10 bases from J, with 11 bases in between. Germline assignment: CDR1 GTSNPN and CDR2 SVGIG (reference sequence). The CDR3 spells CAWMAGQSPLHF. CDR3 nucleotides: TGTGCCTGGATGGCAGGGCAGTCACCCCTCCACTTT.

V gene TRBV12-3 or TRBV12-4 combines with J gene TRBJ2-5, with 12 bases fitting TRBD2. V lost 5 bases to trimming and J lost 9 bases; unmatched junction nucleotides: 4. The CDR3 totals 13 residues. For the CDR3, the DNA is TGTGCCAGCAGTCCTAGCGGGGGGGGAGCCCAGTACTTC. This encodes CASSPSGGGAQYF.